Listed below are T cell receptor beta chains from one sample, sequenced in a study of CD8 T cells in Susac syndrome. A single record per CDR3 protein comes from TCRdb applying MiXCR to the immunoSEQ multiplex PCR reads. This sample has around 110,000 distinct CDR3 sequences, with over 90% found just once. Material for sequencing was CD8+ T cells from PBMCs. Receptor source: a human donor with Susac syndrome. CDR3s include the opening cysteine and the closing phenylalanine or tryptophan. The order of the fields is V gene, D gene, J gene, CDR3 DNA, CDR3 protein. The D gene is left open where the match is weak.

TRBV6-2/TRBV6-3	TRBD1	TRBJ2-7	TGTGCCAGCAGTTACTCCCGGGACAGGGGGCTATACGAGCAGTACTTC	CASSYSRDRGLYEQYF
TRBV19	-	TRBJ2-2	TGTGCCAGTAAGACAGGTGTGAACACCGGGGAGCTGTTTTTT	CASKTGVNTGELFF
TRBV5-1	-	TRBJ2-5	TGCGCCAGCAGCCTACCACTCGCACAAGAGACCCAGTACTTC	CASSLPLAQETQYF
TRBV9	-	TRBJ1-5	TGTGCCAGCAGCGAGGGACCCGGTAGCAATCAGCCCCAGCATTTT	CASSEGPGSNQPQHF
TRBV20-1	-	TRBJ1-5	TGCAGTGCGTCAACAGGGAGAGGGCAGCCCCAGCATTTT	CSASTGRGQPQHF
TRBV6-1	-	TRBJ2-4	TGTGCCAGCAGTGAAGCGCTCAGGGGGACTTCCAAAAACATTCAGTACTTC	CASSEALRGTSKNIQYF
TRBV2	TRBD2	TRBJ2-3	TGTGCCAGAGGACTAGCGAACACAGATACGCAGTATTTT	CARGLANTDTQYF
TRBV9	-	TRBJ2-1	TGTGCCAGCAGCGTTGTGGGGAGCTCCTACAATGAGCAGTTCTTC	CASSVVGSSYNEQFF
TRBV9	TRBD1	TRBJ1-2	TGTGCCAGCAGCGTAGAAGGGACAGGAGGCGGCTACACCTTC	CASSVEGTGGGYTF
TRBV20-1	-	TRBJ1-3	TGCAGTGCTAGAGATGGGGACCGAGGAAACACCATATATTTT	CSARDGDRGNTIYF
TRBV7-8	-	TRBJ2-1	TGTGCCAGCAGCCATGGGACTCCGCAGTTCTTC	CASSHGTPQFF
TRBV4-2	TRBD2	TRBJ2-1	TGTGCCAGCAGCCAAGAACGAGCGGGGGGGCGCGATGAGCAGTTCTTC	CASSQERAGGRDEQFF
TRBV14	TRBD2	TRBJ2-2	TGTGCCAGCAGCCGCCCCCGGGGGGGGCCGAACACCGGGGAGCTGTTTTTT	CASSRPRGGPNTGELFF
TRBV7-9	TRBD1	TRBJ1-1	TGTGCCAGCAGCTCTCAGGGGGGAAACACTGAAGCTTTCTTT	CASSSQGGNTEAFF
TRBV3-1	TRBD2	TRBJ2-1	TGTGCCAGCAGCCTCCAGCGGGGGGGCATAGATGAGCAGTTCTTC	CASSLQRGGIDEQFF
TRBV27	TRBD1	TRBJ1-4	TGTGCCAGCAGTATTGGGACAGGGCAAAAACTGTTTTTT	CASSIGTGQKLFF